This entry concerns a single T cell receptor beta chain. This clonotype was observed a few times. Its antigen target is currently unknown. Per-base qualities were not stored, and no clone one base away is much larger. This sample is drawn from a study of vaccination and CD4 T cells after COVID-19 (dated by TCRdb to between 2021 and 2024). Regarding the complete study: Convalescent patients had a positive SARS-CoV-2 result on nasal swab PCR, and of these patients, under ten had mild disease and one had severe disease. The convalescent cohort comprised six males and four females, including two Hispanic individuals, seven Caucasians, two Asians and one multiracial person. Participants received two doses of either the Pfizer-BioNTech BNT162b2 vaccine (n=8) or the Moderna mRNA-1273 vaccine (n=2). Post-COVID blood samples were collected from convalescent patients a median of around 100 days after diagnosis, with a range of about 35 to 170 days. Post-vaccine blood samples were taken a median of about 70 days after the second vaccine dose, with a range of 14 to 241 days. For stimulating the cultures, overlapping spike peptide pools were used, derived from SARS-CoV-2 as well as from the common cold coronaviruses HCoV-NL63, HCoV-OC43 and HCoV-229E. In control cultures, a CEFX viral epitope pool was used as positive control, an HIV-1 Nef peptide pool was used as negative control, or no peptide was added. In approximately ten COVID-19 convalescent patients and 4 infection-naive healthy vaccine recipients, the spike-specific CD4+ TCR repertoire before mRNA vaccination was compared with the repertoire after mRNA vaccination. The full study reports these points: The number of convalescent patients in the study was relatively small, and the study did not examine early timepoints following natural infection. The median number of SARS-CoV-2-reactive clonotypes rose from around 20 after infection to some 40 after vaccination, but the change was not significant. In convalescent patients, a median about 86% of post-vaccine SARS-CoV-2-reactive clones were detected only after vaccination, suggesting vaccine-specific priming. Of the vaccine-specific clones in convalescent patients, 304 of 307, or nearly all, reacted only to SARS-CoV-2 spike and did not cross-react with common cold coronaviruses.

The intended sense of this specimen's treatment or condition label: approximately 9-day PBMC culture with coronavirus spike peptide pools or control peptides (ViraFEST assay). To expand antigen-specific T cells with peptide pools and then pick out the expanded clonotypes through TCR sequencing, the study relied on the ViraFEST assay. The convalescent patients' positive SARS-CoV-2 PCR tests were from March to December 2020, which was before the Alpha, Beta and Delta variants emerged in the United States. Each well held 2 million to 2.5 million PBMCs cultured with 9 to 10 ug/ml peptide pools in IMDM containing 5% human AB serum and 8 to 10 IU/ml IL-2. On days 3 and 7, half of the culture medium was replaced with fresh IL-2-containing medium. Once the cells had been in culture for 9 to 10 days, the EasySep CD4+ T cell isolation kit was used to isolate CD4+ T cells by negative selection. PBMCs were separated from whole blood using Ficoll-Paque Plus gradient centrifugation and then either used fresh or cryopreserved at -140C. In general, triplicate wells were set up for every culture condition.

The library was produced with PCR. TCR sequencing of DNA from cultured CD4+ T cells used the Oncomine TCR Beta short-read assay at the Johns Hopkins FTIC core. Genomic DNA was extracted from the cultured CD4+ T cells with the QIAamp micro DNA kit. Oncomine TCR Beta libraries made from cultured CD4+ T cells were pooled using unique dual indexes and sequenced on an Illumina iSeq 100. From the authors' description of their analysis: Non-productive sequences were filtered out, and CDR3s that did not start with C, did not end with F or W, or were shorter than 7 amino acids were discarded. The MANAFEST web application identified antigen-specific clonotypes by comparing peptide-stimulated wells against reference wells and other culture wells. For a clone to be called positive, the clone needed an FDR below 0.05, an odds ratio above 5, and a productive frequency above 0.1% in at least two of three replicate wells. A clonotype was classed as cross-reactive if the clonotype showed significant expansion both in SARS-CoV-2 spike wells and in at least one common cold coronavirus spike condition. Using R version 3.6.1, CDR3 homology was evaluated through Levenshtein distances (stringdist) along with unrooted phylogenetic trees (ape). The public reads were reanalyzed by TCRdb: fastp trimming at Q25, MiXCR alignment, in-frame beta chains only. Each CDR3 protein appears once, grouped with its most common genes and DNA. The V and J calls come from TCRdb's annotation, not from the publication. In all, the sample holds some 20,000 distinct CDR3 sequences, and around 60% of those were seen once. Around 8.9% of the sample is held by the ten biggest clonotypes.

From the cysteine up to the phenylalanine, the CDR3 has a length of 14 residues. Only the CDR3 DNA is retained, 42 bases long and in frame from the first base. CDR1 and CDR2, looked up from the germline V gene, are MNHNS and SASEGT. Trimming removed 7 bases from V and 6 bases from J, leaving 16 bases between the germline ends. Here the chain combines TRBV6-1 and TRBJ2-1; a tentative D call is TRBD1 (6 bases match). The sequencing here drew on CD4+ T cells from blood, cultured in vitro, taken after SARS-CoV-2 vaccination. The receptor's source is a human donor who had recovered from COVID-19. The CDR3 in this case is CASIKRDTLNEQFF. The sequence in DNA is TGTGCCAGCATCAAGAGGGACACCCTCAATGAGCAGTTCTTC.